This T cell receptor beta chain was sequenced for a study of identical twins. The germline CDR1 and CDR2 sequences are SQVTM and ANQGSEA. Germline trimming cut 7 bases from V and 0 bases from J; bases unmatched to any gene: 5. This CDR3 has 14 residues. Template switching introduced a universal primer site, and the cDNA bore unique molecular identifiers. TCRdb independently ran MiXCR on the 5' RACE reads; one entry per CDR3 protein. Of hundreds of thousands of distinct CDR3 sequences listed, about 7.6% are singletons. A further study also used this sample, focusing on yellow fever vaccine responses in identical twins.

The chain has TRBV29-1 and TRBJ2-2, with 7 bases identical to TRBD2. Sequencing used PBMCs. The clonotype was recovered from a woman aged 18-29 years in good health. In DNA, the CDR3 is TGCAGCGGTAGTAGCGGGCCGAACACCGGGGAGCTGTTTTTT. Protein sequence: CSGSSGPNTGELFF.